What follows are 21 T cell receptor beta chains derived from one specimen sequenced in a study of CD8+ T cells in alopecia areata. Cell sorting was performed on pooled cutaneous lymph node cells with CD4, CD8alpha, NKG2D, NKG2ACE and other markers. The sequencing template was cDNA reverse transcribed from extracted RNA. Sequencing was performed with immunoSEQ multiplex PCR; in TCRdb, only in-frame clones are kept and a portion is missing. This sample has 15,000 to 20,000 clones, each found more than once. Sequenced input: CD8+ T cells sorted from a lymph node. The receptor set was obtained from a C3H/HeJ mouse with alopecia areata. Strain MHC haplotype: H2-k.

A note on this clone: Genes and germline are mouse. The sequenced CDR3 bases are TGTGCCAGCAGTGATTGGGGGGACTCCAACGAA. Translation: CASSDWGDSNE. The entire CDR3 reads CASSDWGDSNERLFF. This chain links TRBV13-1 with TRBJ1-4; possibly TRBD1 for D (5 bases). Sequencing ends 4 residues short of the CDR3 end; the germline J gene provides the rest. V shed 1 base and J shed 2 bases, with 9 bases lying between them. The CDR3 loop spans 15 amino acids. Germline CDR1 is NSHNY and CDR2 is SYGAGN.

This clone was observed at least ten times. The listed genes are named as in mouse. The observed sequence ends 4 residues before the CDR3 terminus, with the missing tail filled in from the germline J gene. The chain carries TRBV17 and TRBJ2-1, with no clear D. Germline lookup yields CDR1 MNHDT and CDR2 YYDKIL. This CDR3 spans 14 amino acids. Trimming shortened V by 3 bases and J by 0 bases, and 6 bases separated the two germline ends. The CDR3 loop reads CASSSLDNYAEQFF. The part of the CDR3 DNA that was read is TGTGCTAGCAGTAGTCTGGATAACTATGCT.

This clone was seen a few times. DNA and listed protein disagree at residue 13, so the protein shown here was translated from the DNA. Germline and genes: mouse. The CDR3 end is not reached by the read, which stops 3 residues before it; the germline J gene fills it in. This chain connects TRBV1 to TRBJ1-3; D perhaps matches TRBD1 (5 bases). The CDR3 has 16 amino acids. V lost 1 base, J lost 0 bases, and 10 bases lay in between. In germline, CDR1 is NSQYPW, CDR2 LRSPGD (reference sequence). The part of the CDR3 DNA that was read is TGCACCTGCAGTGCAGGGACAAAATATTCTGGAAATACG. This sequence encodes CTCSAGTKYSGNT. The complete CDR3 reads CTCSAGTKYSGNTLYF.

In regard to this clone: Gene names follow the mouse nomenclature. Read coverage stops 4 residues before the CDR3 terminus; the germline J gene supplies the remainder. The gene calls are TRBV13-1 and TRBJ1-1; TRBD1 matches 8 bases. The CDR3 length is 13 residues. Per germline, CDR1 NSHNY and CDR2 SYGAGN. Trimming cost V 2 bases and J 4 bases; bases outside gene matches: 1. The CDR3 bases that were read are TGTGCCAGCAGTGAGCAGGGGGCCACA. It is translated as CASSEQGAT. The full CDR3 reads CASSEQGATEVFF.

Points on this clone: Gene names and germline match the mouse. The missing CDR3 end, 4 residues past where the read stops, is filled in from the germline J gene. The chain recombines TRBV16 with TRBJ2-5; 7 bases agree with TRBD1. Per germline, CDR1 SGHSA and CDR2 FRNQAP. The CDR3 covers 16 residues. CDR3: CASSLEDREVGDTQYF. Partial CDR3 DNA: TGTGCAAGCAGCTTAGAAGACAGGGAGGTGGGAGAC.

This clone came up a few times. A far more abundant clone sits one base away, making this likely a read error. The gene names here belong to mouse. The read halts 4 residues ahead of the CDR3 end, with the missing end drawn from the germline J gene. The same CDR3 also results from other DNA sequences found in this sample. The chain has TRBV5 and TRBJ2-5, with TRBD2 as a possible D gene (5 bases). CDR3 length: 14 residues. Germline V gene sequence: CDR1 LGHNA, CDR2 YNLKQL (reference sequence). Here the CDR3 reads CASSQDSGRDTQYF. The CDR3 bases that were read are TGTGCCAGCAGCCAAGATTCTGGGAGGGAC.

This clone has a handful of counts. Mouse gene names and germline throughout. The read stops 4 residues short of the end of the CDR3; the missing end is completed from the germline J gene. The V gene is TRBV12-1, the J gene TRBJ1-1, with D maybe TRBD1 (6 bases). CDR3 length: 12 residues. Germline values: CDR1 SGHSN, CDR2 HYEKVE. CDR3 bases read: TGTGCCAGCTCTCCTACAGGGACA. Translating gives CASSPTGT. The CDR3 in its entirety is CASSPTGTEVFF.

Details on this clone: It is likely a read error: a sequence one base away is far more abundant. Any gene name here is a mouse gene name. The read ends 4 residues before the CDR3 terminus; that terminus is restored from the germline J gene. This chain joins TRBV13-1 and TRBJ1-4; a possible D gene is TRBD1 (5 bases). This CDR3 is built from 14 residues. V was clipped by 4 bases and J by 0 bases, with 7 bases between them. Germline CDR1 reads NSHNY; CDR2 reads SYGAGN. CDR3 DNA (partial): TGTGCCAGCAGTAGACAGATTTCCAACGAA. Translating gives CASSRQISNE. The CDR3 in full is CASSRQISNERLFF.

For this clone: Mouse germline and gene names are used. The read ends 4 residues shy of where the CDR3 ends; the end is completed using the germline J gene. The rearrangement joins TRBV3 to TRBJ2-7, with TRBD2 matching over 12 bases. The CDR3 consists of 15 residues. Looked up from germline, CDR1 is SNHLY and CDR2 is FYNGKV (reference sequence). The part of the CDR3 DNA that was read is TGTGCCAGCAGCTCGACCGGGACTGGGGGGTAT. Amino acids: CASSSTGTGGY. The full CDR3 sequence reads CASSSTGTGGYEQYF.

In this sample, this clone turned up a few times. Any gene name here is a mouse gene name. This chain's CDR3 is CASSQGAYTEVFF. The CDR3 DNA, read in part, is TGTGCCAGCAGTCAGGGGGCGTACACA. The rearrangement links TRBV19 to TRBJ1-1, with 8 bases lining up with TRBD1. The read ends 4 residues shy of where the CDR3 ends; the end is completed using the germline J gene. The CDR3 is 13 residues long. V lost 4 bases to trimming and J lost 3 bases; unmatched junction nucleotides: 2. Germline V gene data show CDR1 as FNHDT and CDR2 as SITEND (reference sequence).

This clone has more than one count but fewer than ten. The gene names here belong to mouse. The read is 4 residues too short to cover the CDR3 end, so that end is filled in from the germline J gene. The V and J genes are TRBV13-2 and TRBJ2-1; the match to TRBD1 covers 9 bases. The length of the CDR3 is 13 residues. V dropped 3 bases and J dropped 6; count of bases not matched to a gene: 1. Looked up from germline, CDR1 is NNHNN and CDR2 is SYGAGS (reference sequence). This chain's CDR3 is CASGGQGVAEQFF. Incomplete CDR3 DNA: TGTGCCAGCGGTGGACAGGGGGTTGCT.

A word on this clone: Genes and germline are mouse. The part of the CDR3 DNA that was read is TGTGCCAGCAGTACGAGGACTGGGGGTTCC. Protein sequence: CASSTRTGGS. The whole CDR3 protein reads CASSTRTGGSDYTF. The J gene is TRBJ1-2, the V gene TRBV13-1; perhaps TRBD1 as D (5 bases). Read data end 4 residues before the CDR3 end; the end is taken from the germline J gene. This CDR3 contains 14 residues. Germline V lookup: CDR1 NSHNY, CDR2 SYGAGN.

In the case of this clone: All gene names here are mouse names. The read terminates 4 residues ahead of where the CDR3 ends, so the germline J gene completes it. The chain combines TRBV19 with TRBJ2-1; 10 nucleotides agree with TRBD2. This CDR3 has 14 residues. Germline V lookup: CDR1 FNHDT, CDR2 SITEND (reference sequence). V trimming: 4 bases; J trimming: 5 bases; junction bases outside the gene matches: 3. CDR3 residues: CASSPGTGDAEQFF. CDR3 DNA (partial): TGTGCCAGCAGTCCCGGGACTGGGGATGCT.

This clone was recorded a few times. Gene names and germline match the mouse. The CDR3 end lies 4 residues beyond the end of the read and is filled in from the germline J gene. This chain joins TRBV13-3 and TRBJ1-4; 9 nucleotides match TRBD1. Germline loops: CDR1 NNHDY, CDR2 SYVADS. The CDR3 loop spans 14 amino acids. CDR3 DNA (partial): TGTGCCAGCAGCACCGGGACAGGGACCGAA. This gives the protein CASSTGTGTE. The whole CDR3 sequence is CASSTGTGTERLFF.

A word on this clone: The listed genes are named as in mouse. The part of the CDR3 DNA that was read is TGTGCCAGCGGTGGGGGACAGACTAGTGCAGAA. Translated: CASGGGQTSAE. The full CDR3 protein is CASGGGQTSAETLYF. The genes are TRBV13-2 and TRBJ2-3, with 7 bases that match TRBD1. Read sequence stops 4 residues before the CDR3 end, and the germline J gene provides the missing end. There are 15 residues in the CDR3. Trimming took 3 bases from V and 0 from J; bases not matched to a gene: 4. The germline V gene encodes CDR1 NNHNN and CDR2 SYGAGS (reference sequence).

This clone showed up many times. Gene names and germline match the mouse. The read comes to an end 4 residues before the CDR3 does, leaving the germline J gene to fill in the end. This chain links TRBV13-1 with TRBJ2-7; 11 positions match TRBD2. CDR1 and CDR2 (germline): NSHNY, SYGAGN. This CDR3 contains 13 residues. The sequenced part of the CDR3 DNA is TGTGCCAGCAAGGGACTGGGGGCGTAT. Translation: CASKGLGAY. The entire CDR3 protein is CASKGLGAYEQYF.

This clone was counted many times. Gene names are mouse gene names. The missing CDR3 end, 4 residues past where the read stops, is filled in from the germline J gene. This chain links TRBV13-3 with TRBJ2-3, with a possible D match to TRBD1 (6 bases). Trimming removed 5 bases at V and 0 bases at J, with 13 bases between. Germline lookup yields CDR1 NNHDY and CDR2 SYVADS. The CDR3 is 15 amino acids. The CDR3 bases that were read are TGTGCCAGCAGCCCCGGGACAACTAGTGCAGAA. It encodes CASSPGTTSAE. The full CDR3 sequence reads CASSPGTTSAETLYF.

This clone was seen many times. Mouse gene names apply. The CDR3 is cut off 4 residues early in the read; its end comes from the germline J gene. This chain links TRBV1 with TRBJ2-1; 7 bases line up with TRBD2. Germline V lookup: CDR1 NSQYPW, CDR2 LRSPGD (reference sequence). With 4 bases clipped from V and 0 bases from J, the junction kept 6 bases outside the gene matches. The CDR3 runs 16 residues. The CDR3 here is CTCSVDWVSNYAEQFF. CDR3 bases read: TGCACCTGCAGTGTAGACTGGGTTTCTAACTATGCT.

This clone showed up just a few times. Gene names denote mouse genes. The read ends 4 residues early relative to the CDR3; the germline J gene fills the gap. The rearrangement joins TRBV13-1 to TRBJ2-2; unclear D gene. Germline assignment: CDR1 NSHNY and CDR2 SYGAGN. V lost 0 bases and J 4 bases, leaving 10 bases between the germline ends. The CDR3 contains 15 residues. The sequenced CDR3 bases are TGTGCCAGCAGTGATGCACAGCCGGGCACCGGG. As protein: CASSDAQPGTG. The CDR3 reads in full as CASSDAQPGTGQLYF.

This clone was observed a handful of times. The listed genes are named as in mouse. The observed sequence ends 4 residues before the CDR3 terminus, with the missing tail filled in from the germline J gene. The chain has TRBV19 and TRBJ1-4; 12 bases align to TRBD1. J was trimmed by 6 bases and V by 2 bases; bases with no gene match: 2. This CDR3 is built from 15 residues. Germline CDR1 is FNHDT and CDR2 is SITEND (reference sequence). CDR3 protein: CASSMWDRGHERLFF. The DNA read from the CDR3 is TGTGCCAGCAGTATGTGGGACAGGGGGCACGAA.

About this clone: Mouse names are used for the genes. Read sequence stops 4 residues before the CDR3 end, and the germline J gene provides the missing end. The chain joins TRBV17 to TRBJ1-1; D remains ambiguous. V was trimmed by 0 bases and J by 4 bases, leaving 3 bases between them. Germline CDR1 reads MNHDT; CDR2 reads YYDKIL. The CDR3 has 12 residues. The DNA read from the CDR3 is TGTGCTAGCAGTAGAGATCTCACA. Translation gives CASSRDLT. The whole CDR3 protein reads CASSRDLTEVFF.